The 11 T cell receptor beta chains in this list originate from one sample, sequenced in a study of technical replicates of blood from a handful of donors. Produced via immunoSEQ multiplex PCR; TCRdb's table is partial and in-frame only. The table records approximately 74,000 clones, around nine tenths of them present only once. The sequenced sample consisted of PBMCs. The receptors here all came from a human donor in good health. Some clones in this sample may be carry-over from other donors' samples.

The chain joins TRBV5-6 to TRBJ1-2, with 7 bases that match TRBD1. Germline V gives CDR1 SGHDT, CDR2 YYEEEE. V was clipped by 4 bases and J by 4 bases; unmatched bases: 7. This CDR3 has 14 residues. The CDR3 DNA reads as TGTGCCAGCAGCCCCCGGGACAGCCTCTATGGCTACACCTTC. Translated, it gives CASSPRDSLYGYTF.

The chain employs TRBV5-4 and TRBJ2-7; tentatively, D is TRBD1 (5 bases). Trimming removed 4 bases at V and 5 bases at J, with 13 bases between. The CDR3 length is 13 residues. Germline CDR1 SGHNT, CDR2 YYREEE (reference sequence). The CDR3 DNA sequence: TGTGCCAGCAGCATGTTGACAGAGAACGAGCAGTACTTC. It codes for CASSMLTENEQYF.

V gene TRBV5-6 combines with J gene TRBJ2-2; 9 bases align to TRBD1. The CDR3 loop spans 16 amino acids. V shed 6 bases, J shed 6 bases, and the junction held 12 bases outside the gene matches. CDR1 and CDR2 from the germline V gene are SGHDT and YYEEEE. CDR3 loop: CASITKQGALAGELFF. The DNA of the CDR3 is TGTGCCAGCATCACCAAACAGGGGGCGTTGGCCGGGGAGCTGTTTTTT.

V gene TRBV7-2 combines with J gene TRBJ2-7; TRBD1 matches 9 bases. The CDR3 is made up of 16 amino acids. V lost 3 bases, J lost 5 bases, and 11 bases stayed unmatched. Germline CDR1 SGHTA, CDR2 FQGNSA. In nucleotides, the CDR3 is TGTGCCAGCAGCTTTAACCGCCGGACAGGGGACCACGAGCAGTACTTC. Protein: CASSFNRRTGDHEQYF.

The V gene is TRBV12-5, the J gene TRBJ1-1; D remains ambiguous. Trimming removed 2 bases from V and 3 bases from J, with 10 bases in between. From germline, CDR1 is LGHNT and CDR2 FRNRAP. The CDR3 covers 14 residues. The CDR3 nucleotides read TGTGCTAGTGGTTTGAGACTTGAGGACACTGAAGCTTTCTTT. Protein sequence: CASGLRLEDTEAFF.

The chain is built from TRBV6-4 and TRBJ2-1, with D possibly TRBD2 on 6 matching bases. V was shortened by 3 bases and J by 0 bases, with 15 bases between the two germline ends. This CDR3 contains 17 residues. Germline CDR1 and CDR2: MRHNA and SNTAGT. The CDR3 reads CASSEPNSGASYNEQFF. CDR3 DNA: TGTGCCAGCAGTGAACCGAATAGCGGAGCCTCCTACAATGAGCAGTTCTTC.

The chain carries TRBV30 and TRBJ2-2; 7 bases map to TRBD1. Germline V gene lookup returns CDR1 GTSNPN and CDR2 SVGIG (reference sequence). The CDR3 contains 19 residues. V gave up 1 base and J gave up 6 bases; unmatched junction bases: 20. CDR3: CAWSDGDRVDPIRAGELFF. For the CDR3, the DNA is TGTGCCTGGAGTGATGGTGACAGGGTCGATCCGATCCGGGCCGGGGAGCTGTTTTTT.

This chain connects TRBV4-3 to TRBJ2-5; TRBD1 agrees at 8 bases. Germline CDR1 LGHNA, CDR2 YSLEER. The CDR3 runs 14 residues. V shed 0 bases, J shed 7 bases, and the junction held 4 bases outside the gene matches. The CDR3 is CASSQEGQGGTQYF. In nucleotides, the CDR3 is TGCGCCAGCAGCCAAGAAGGACAGGGCGGGACCCAGTACTTC.

The chain employs TRBV5-1 and TRBJ2-1, with TRBD2 matching 12 bases. The CDR3 spans 15 residues. Germline assignment: CDR1 SGHRS and CDR2 YFSETQ. Trimming cost V 4 bases and J 9 bases; bases outside gene matches: 8. The CDR3 coding sequence is TGCGCCAGCAGCACACCGGGACTAGCGGGCGTTGAGCAGTTCTTC. It codes for CASSTPGLAGVEQFF.

This chain uses TRBV27 with TRBJ2-5; 7 bases match TRBD1. The CDR3 is made up of 15 amino acids. V gave up 5 bases and J gave up 2 bases; unmatched junction bases: 8. Germline CDR1 is MNHEY and CDR2 is SMNVEV (reference sequence). The CDR3, as DNA: TGTGCCAGCAGTGCCACAGGGGCGGGTCAAGAGACCCAGTACTTC. Translating it yields CASSATGAGQETQYF.

The V and J genes are TRBV7-9 and TRBJ2-1, with 9 bases identical to TRBD2. Germline V gene lookup returns CDR1 SEHNR and CDR2 FQNEAQ (reference sequence). V dropped 5 bases and J dropped 2; count of bases not matched to a gene: 7. The CDR3 is 16 amino acids. This CDR3 reads CASSRAGGPTYNEQFF. CDR3 in DNA: TGTGCCAGCAGCCGAGCGGGGGGCCCAACCTACAATGAGCAGTTCTTC.